This T cell receptor (beta chain) emerged from a study of blood T cell repertoires in COVID-19 (dated by TCRdb to about 2020). About the study as a whole: Samples covering the acute and convalescent phases of COVID-19 were provided by collaborators in the United States, Italy and Spain. The prospective study material was composed of cDNA or gDNA derived from T cells, B-cell-depleted T cells, or PBMCs. Deeply sampled blood TCRbeta repertoires from subjects exposed to, actively infected with, or recovered from COVID-19 were included in the dataset. The repertoires were released in a freely available public database intended as a resource for research on the immune response to SARS-CoV-2. The samples were drawn from two sources: the first 160 participants of the ongoing ImmuneRACE study, and 950 to 1,500 subjects contributed by 6 global collaborators. Sample metadata almost always included a de-identified subject ID, COVID-19 status, age in years and sex. Where available, HLA class I and class II types were taken from metadata supplied by the sample provider and were not determined by assay-based typing.

Beyond this particular receptor, the publication reports: How much clinical and demographic metadata was included differed by source and by participant, and the metadata was provided uncurated.

Its CDR3 holds 14 amino acids, cysteine through phenylalanine. Kept here is only the CDR3 DNA, which spans 42 bases and is read in frame from base 1. The CDR1 and CDR2 encoded by the germline V gene (reference sequence) are GTSNPN and SVGIG. Cut back by 6 bases and 4 bases, the V and J ends lie 19 bases apart. The immunoSEQ Assay, a bias-controlled multiplex PCR, was used to amplify TCRbeta CDR3 regions from genomic DNA. The authors' analysis ran thus. The number of nucleated cells in each sample was estimated from the amplification of reference gene primers within the assay. To quantify the absolute abundance of each unique TCRbeta CDR3 rearrangement, sequence reads were collapsed and filtered. For each sample, productive Simpson clonality was calculated as the square root of Simpson's diversity index over productive rearrangements. The table was pulled from immuneACCESS by TCRdb, which kept in-frame rearrangements only. Such tables lose some clones; where checked, under half of the loss comes from unresolved V genes, and the rest has no known cause. D and trimming were read from the DNA, whereas the V and J calls and clone size are those reported in that table. This sample has over 300,000 clones in its table, and around 89% of those were observed once. More than 0.85% of the sample is in the top ten clones.

Enrolling through a virtual design, the prospective study's participants ranged in age from about 18 to 89 years and lived across about two dozen United States geographic areas. In the prospective study, cohorts were assigned on the basis of participant-reported clinical history obtained from a screening survey and a study questionnaire. In the prospective study, whole blood, serum and a nasopharyngeal or oropharyngeal swab were collected from each participant by mobile phlebotomists. Additional blood draws and questionnaires over an approximately two-month period could optionally be provided by prospective study participants. Before DNA extraction, blood samples from the prospective study were shipped at room temperature or frozen. Details on this clone: Its binding antigen is unknown. No base quality information exists; no much larger clone differs at one position.

The receptor comes from a woman aged 30 to 39 with acute COVID-19. Sequencing input: PBMCs or T cells enriched from blood (not recorded which). The chain is encoded by TRBV30 joined to TRBJ2-7; no D segment can be confidently identified. The sequenced DNA: TGTGCCTGCGCCCTGGAGACCACTTTTTACGAGCAGTACTTC. Translated, this gives CACALETTFYEQYF.